This TCR beta chain was captured by sequencing in a study of cytomegalovirus exposure and HLA in healthy donors. Study-wide context: The same platform used for the 650 to 850 first-cohort repertoires was also used for the 120 validation repertoires, as a later analysis reported.

Data came from immunoSEQ multiplex PCR; TCRdb stores just in-frame clones and leaves some out. The repertoire holds 120,000 to 150,000 clones, with roughly 90% as singletons. Study-wide points: The tendency of first-cohort TCR clusters to co-occur in the roughly 130 validation repertoires was the finding of a later analysis. Researchers counted approximately 160 TCR beta chains as cytomegalovirus-associated.

Details on this clone: What it binds is unknown.

Germline V lookup: CDR1 SGHTA, CDR2 FQGNSA. The CDR3 spans 16 residues. Trimming cost V 3 bases and J 2 bases; bases outside gene matches: 4. The clonotype originates from a man aged 18 to 30 in good health and CMV-seronegative. The sequenced sample consisted of PBMCs. The chain is built from TRBV7-2 and TRBJ2-3; 11 bases align to TRBD2. The CDR3: CASSFRLAGNTDTQYF. CDR3 nucleotide sequence: TGTGCCAGCAGCTTTAGACTAGCGGGGAACACAGATACGCAGTATTTT. Supplemented by reference TRBV7-2 and TRBJ2-3, the full variable domain reads GAGVSQSPSNKVTEKGKDVELRCDPISGHTALYWYRQSLGQGLEFLIYFQGNSAPDKSGLPSDRFSAERTGGSVSTLTIQRTQQEDSAVYLCASSFRLAGNTDTQYFGPGTRLTVL.